Listed below are T cell receptor beta chains from one sample, sequenced in a study of cytomegalovirus exposure and HLA in healthy donors. TCRdb's table, derived via immunoSEQ multiplex PCR, lists solely in-frame clones and lacks some. The sample shows approximately 70,000 clones, roughly 78% of them seen only once. The sequenced sample consisted of PBMCs. These receptors all come from a man in his forties in good health and CMV-seronegative. Both conserved end residues are part of each CDR3. Each record gives: V gene, D gene, clone size, J gene, CDR3 DNA, CDR3 protein. A D gene is named only where the DNA matches it firmly. Where a row states a size, it is once, few, many or the class of an expanded clone; other rows omit it.

TRBV18	-	-	TRBJ1-3	TGTGCCAGCTCCTCCGACGCGGGGGCCGGAAACACCATATATTTT	CASSSDAGAGNTIYF
TRBV27	-	-	TRBJ2-1	TGTGCCAGCAGTTTATCGTCAGGGTTCAATGAGCAGTTCTTC	CASSLSSGFNEQFF
TRBV28	-	-	TRBJ2-7	TGTGCCAGCAGTCCCTCGTTCTCCGGGTCTGTCGAGCAGTACTTC	CASSPSFSGSVEQYF
TRBV7-9	-	-	TRBJ1-1	TGTGCCAGCAGCCCCCGCGGAGGGGGAGGGGGCACTGAAGCTTTCTTT	CASSPRGGGGGTEAFF
TRBV6-6	TRBD1	few	TRBJ2-7	TGTGCCAGCACCCCGGGACAGGGCCAATCCTACGAGCAGTACTTC	CASTPGQGQSYEQYF
TRBV11-2	-	-	TRBJ1-2	TGTGCCAGCAGCTTAGAGTCATACGGAGACTATGGCTACACCTTC	CASSLESYGDYGYTF
TRBV7-2	TRBD2	few	TRBJ2-7	TGTGCCAGCAGCCCGATACTAGCGGGAGGAGTCCACGAGCAGTACTTC	CASSPILAGGVHEQYF
TRBV7-2	TRBD2	-	TRBJ2-5	TGTGCCAGCAGCCCGATGCTGGCGGGGGGGCCGGGGCAGTACTTC	CASSPMLAGGPGQYF
TRBV27	TRBD1	once	TRBJ2-7	TGTGCCAGCAGTTTACGGGACAGCCACTACGAGCAGTACTTC	CASSLRDSHYEQYF
TRBV6-5	-	-	TRBJ1-6	TGTGCCAGCAGTTACACGGATTCACCCCTCCACTTT	CASSYTDSPLHF
TRBV4-1	TRBD1	few	TRBJ2-5	TGCGCCAGCAGCAGGGGACAGGGAGGCCAAGAGACCCAGTACTTC	CASSRGQGGQETQYF
TRBV29-1	TRBD1	-	TRBJ1-2	TGCAGCGTTGAAAGCAGGGGGCTCTATGGCTACACCTTC	CSVESRGLYGYTF
TRBV6-6	-	few	TRBJ2-7	TGTGCCAGCAACACAGGACCTCCCTACGAGCAGTACTTC	CASNTGPPYEQYF
TRBV7-6	-	few	TRBJ1-1	TGTGCCAGCCATCAGGGAGGAAGCACTGAAGCTTTCTTT	CASHQGGSTEAFF
TRBV14	-	-	TRBJ1-1	TGTGCCAGCAGCCCCAGGCAATGGGCCACTGAAGCTTTCTTT	CASSPRQWATEAFF